These 14 T cell receptor beta chains originate from one sample sequenced in a study of blood T cell repertoires in COVID-19 (dated by TCRdb to 2019 to 2021). The receptor library was made with the immunoSEQ multiplex PCR assay. TCRdb re-hosts the immuneACCESS table, in-frame sequences only. Its copies lack some clones; in the studies checked, an unresolved V gene accounts for under half of them, and the cause for the rest is not known. This sample is represented by 400,000 to 450,000 clones; 80% to 90% of them were singletons. The leading ten clones occupy 1.1% of the sample. Specimen: PBMCs or T cells enriched from blood (not recorded which). These receptor sequences come from a man younger than 45 who had recovered from COVID-19.

The sample holds a few counts of this clone. The chain is built from TRBV9 and TRBJ2-7; D unclear. The length of the CDR3 is 13 residues. V was pared by 0 bases and J by 4 bases, with 8 bases between. Germline V gene lookup returns CDR1 SGDLS and CDR2 YYNGEE. The CDR3 sequence is CASSVAIGYEQYF. The CDR3 bases are TGTGCCAGCAGCGTAGCTATTGGTTACGAGCAGTACTTC.

CDR3 loop: CASSQVGSGSGGYEQYF. CDR3 bases: TGTGCCAGCAGCCAAGTAGGGAGCGGGAGCGGGGGCTACGAGCAGTACTTC. The chain has TRBV3-1 (or the pseudogene TRBV3-2) and TRBJ2-7, with 8 positions matching TRBD2. Germline V lookup: CDR1 LGHDT, CDR2 YNNKEL (reference sequence). This CDR3 region has 17 residues. Trimming removed 1 base from V and 3 bases from J; junction bases left unmatched: 11.

The chain is built from TRBV2 and TRBJ2-5, with D uncertain. Germline CDR1 and CDR2: SNHLY and FYNNEI. Between the trimmed V and J ends, which lost 6 bases and 4 bases, there was a span of 9 bases. This CDR3 region has 12 residues. The CDR3 reads CASSRFIETQYF. The CDR3, as DNA: TGTGCCAGCAGCAGGTTCATAGAGACCCAGTACTTC.

This chain joins TRBV12-5 and TRBJ2-7; D might be TRBD1 (6 bases). The CDR3 is made up of 16 amino acids. Germline V lookup: CDR1 LGHNT, CDR2 FRNRAP. Trimming took off 2 bases at V and 2 bases at J, with 16 bases between the two ends. This CDR3 reads CASGLTQGFLAYEQYF. In DNA form, the CDR3 reads TGTGCTAGTGGTTTGACACAGGGTTTTCTCGCCTACGAGCAGTACTTC.

The rearrangement uses TRBV7-2 and TRBJ2-7, with 13 positions matching TRBD2. CDR1 is SGHTA, CDR2 FQGNSA, per germline. The CDR3 consists of 15 residues. V lost 4 bases to trimming and J lost 6 bases; unmatched junction nucleotides: 6. The CDR3 sequence: CASSSLAGGPGEQYF. The CDR3, as DNA: TGTGCCAGCAGCTCACTAGCGGGAGGGCCTGGCGAGCAGTACTTC.

This chain uses TRBV9 with TRBJ2-7; 7 bases line up with TRBD2. J gave up 7 bases and V 3 bases, and 13 bases lay outside the gene matches. The germline CDR1 and CDR2 sequences are SGDLS and YYNGEE. This CDR3 contains 15 residues. The CDR3 DNA sequence: TGTGCCAGCAGCGGACCCGGGACTACCTCGTGGGAGCAGTACTTC. The encoded protein is CASSGPGTTSWEQYF.

The gene calls are TRBV5-1 and TRBJ1-2; D may be TRBD1 (5 bases). Trimming cost V 4 bases and J 6 bases, with 13 bases left between them. The CDR3 totals 13 residues. Germline CDR1 and CDR2: SGHRS and YFSETQ. The CDR3 sequence: CASSPSTVDGYTF. DNA for the CDR3: TGCGCCAGCAGCCCCTCGACAGTTGATGGCTACACCTTC. Full variable domain (remainder filled in from reference TRBV5-1 and TRBJ1-2): KAGVTQTPRYLIKTRGQQVTLSCSPISGHRSVSWYQQTPGQGLQFLFEYFSETQRNKGNFPGRFSGRQFSNSRSEMNVSTLELGDSALYLCASSPSTVDGYTFGSGTRLTVV.

This clone was detected a few times. V usage is TRBV28 and J usage is TRBJ1-2; D is unclear. The CDR3 contains 14 residues. Trimming left V 3 bases short and J 1 base short, with 9 bases between. Looked up from germline, CDR1 is MDHEN and CDR2 is SYDVKM. This CDR3 is CASSFGGDNYGYTF. Written as DNA, the CDR3 is TGTGCCAGCAGTTTTGGCGGCGATAACTATGGCTACACCTTC.

J is TRBJ1-4 and V is TRBV18, with D possibly matching TRBD1 (5 bases). This CDR3 region has 14 residues. V shed 3 bases and J shed 8 bases, with 13 bases lying between them. Germline loops: CDR1 KGHSH, CDR2 LQKENI. Written as DNA, the CDR3 is TGTGCCAGCTCACCTCAGGGTAGGGGAGAAAAACTGTTTTTT. Translation: CASSPQGRGEKLFF.

The chain combines TRBV3-1 (or the pseudogene TRBV3-2) with TRBJ2-7; tentatively, D is TRBD2 (5 bases). The CDR3 is 15 residues long. CDR1 is LGHDT and CDR2 is YNNKEL in the germline V gene (reference sequence). V lost 5 bases, J lost 3 bases, and 17 bases lay in between. This chain's CDR3 is CASSSSWGESYEQYF. For the CDR3, the DNA is TGTGCCAGCAGCTCCTCCTGGGGAGAGAGCTACGAGCAGTACTTC.

The chain is built from TRBV24-1 and TRBJ2-2, with 12 bases fitting TRBD2. Germline V gene lookup returns CDR1 KGHDR and CDR2 SFDVKD. This CDR3 is 18 amino acids long. With 5 bases clipped from V and 0 bases from J, the junction kept 6 bases outside the gene matches. The CDR3 coding sequence is TGTGCCACCAGTGGCGCTAGCGGGAGGGGGTCGAACACCGGGGAGCTGTTTTTT. Translated, it gives CATSGASGRGSNTGELFF.

The chain employs TRBV7-8 and TRBJ1-1; D gene unclear. Trimming took off 5 bases at V and 0 bases at J, with 13 bases between the two ends. Germline V gene lookup returns CDR1 SGHVS and CDR2 FQNEAQ. The CDR3 is 15 residues long. DNA of the CDR3: TGTGCCAGCAGCGATTACAGAGCCATGAACACTGAAGCTTTCTTT. Its translation is CASSDYRAMNTEAFF.

The chain combines TRBV9 with TRBJ1-1; D is ambiguous. The CDR3 extends over 11 amino acids. V was trimmed by 4 bases and J by 5 bases, leaving 6 bases between them. The germline V gene has CDR1 SGDLS and CDR2 YYNGEE. The chain's CDR3 is CASSRGTEAFF. CDR3 DNA: TGTGCCAGCAGCCGGGGTACTGAAGCTTTCTTT.

The V gene is TRBV3-1 (or the pseudogene TRBV3-2), the J gene TRBJ1-2; TRBD1 matches at 11 bases. Per the germline V gene, CDR1 is LGHDT and CDR2 is YNNKEL (reference sequence). After removal of 1 base from V and 7 bases from J, the junction contained 2 bases not matched to a gene. The CDR3 runs to 14 residues. The chain's CDR3 is CASSQGTGGSGYTF. CDR3 nucleotides: TGTGCCAGCAGCCAAGGGACAGGGGGCTCTGGCTACACCTTC.